The entry below gives a single TCR beta chain sequence along with its context. The antigen is undetermined. Before sequencing took place, the ViraFEST assay used viral peptide pools to expand antigen-specific CD4+ T cells. Isolating CD4+ T cells followed approximately 9 days of culture. All study participants received two doses of BNT162b2 or mRNA-1273 vaccine. Wells containing 1.5 million to 2.5 million PBMC each were cultured with approximately 9.7 IU/ml IL-2 and about 10 ug/ml peptides. The sample belongs to a study of vaccination effects on CD4 cells after COVID-19. Study results and caveats: Both infection-induced and vaccine-induced clones contracted markedly at late post-vaccination timepoints.

Measured with immunoSEQ multiplex PCR; TCRdb has only the in-frame clones, and not every one. This sample has around 60,000 clones, with around four fifths found just once. This receptor was obtained from a human donor who received a COVID-19 vaccine. Sequencing used CD4+ T cells from PBMCs cultured with HCoV-229E spike peptides, obtained after COVID-19 vaccination.

CDR3 nucleotide sequence: TGTGCCAGCAGCTTAAACCCCCTACTAGCGGGGGGCCCCAGCTCCTACAATGAGCAGTTCTTC. Its protein is CASSLNPLLAGGPSSYNEQFF. The chain has TRBV7-3 and TRBJ2-1; 12 bases align to TRBD2. The CDR3 is 21 amino acids. Germline V CDR1 and CDR2: SGHTA, FQGTGA. V was pared by 1 base and J by 0 bases, with 13 bases of the junction left unmatched. The full variable domain, rest sourced from reference TRBV7-3 and TRBJ2-1, is GAGVSQTPSNKVTEKGKYVELRCDPISGHTALYWYRQSLGQGPEFLIYFQGTGAADDSGLPNDRFFAVRPEGSVSTLKIQRTERGDSAVYLCASSLNPLLAGGPSSYNEQFFGPGTRLTVL.